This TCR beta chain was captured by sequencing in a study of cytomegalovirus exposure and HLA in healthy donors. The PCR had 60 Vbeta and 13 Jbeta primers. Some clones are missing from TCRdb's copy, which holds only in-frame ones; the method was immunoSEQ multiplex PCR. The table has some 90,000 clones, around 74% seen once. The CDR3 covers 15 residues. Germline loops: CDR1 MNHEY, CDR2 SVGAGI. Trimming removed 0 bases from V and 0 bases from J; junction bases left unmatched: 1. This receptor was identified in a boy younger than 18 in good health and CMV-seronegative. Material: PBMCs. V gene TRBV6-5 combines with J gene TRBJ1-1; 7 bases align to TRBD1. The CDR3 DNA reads TGTGCCAGCAGTTACTCGGGGACAGTGAACACTGAAGCTTTCTTT. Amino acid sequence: CASSYSGTVNTEAFF.